Shown below are 10 T cell receptor beta chains from a single sample sequenced in a study of cytomegalovirus exposure and HLA in healthy donors. The PCR employed 60 Vbeta primers together with 13 Jbeta primers. Generated by immunoSEQ multiplex PCR, the TCRdb table keeps only in-frame clones and is missing some. The table has hundreds of thousands of clones, approximately 83% seen once. Sequenced: PBMCs. The receptors shown here come from a boy between 2 and 15 years old in good health and CMV-seronegative.

The rearrangement joins TRBV11-3 to TRBJ2-1, with TRBD2 as a possible D gene (5 bases). Germline CDR1 SGHNT, CDR2 YENEEA. The CDR3 is made up of 14 amino acids. V was trimmed by 3 bases and J by 1 base, leaving 7 bases between them. Written as DNA, the CDR3 is TGTGCCAGCAGCTTCGACTATTCCTACAATGAGCAGTTCTTC. This codes for CASSFDYSYNEQFF.

This clone came up once. The V gene is TRBV29-1, the J gene TRBJ2-7; a weak D match, TRBD2 (5 bases). V was cut by 4 bases and J by 0 bases, with 19 bases left in between. Germline V gene data show CDR1 as SQVTM and CDR2 as ANQGSEA. There are 16 residues in the CDR3. CDR3 sequence (DNA): TGCAGCGTTGTGCGGGTACCAGATCGGAGCTCCTACGAGCAGTACTTC. Translating gives CSVVRVPDRSSYEQYF.

The chain couples TRBV15 to TRBJ1-5, with a tentative D call TRBD1 (5 bases). V was pared by 8 bases and J by 5 bases, with 13 bases between. There are 13 residues in the CDR3. Germline assignment: CDR1 LNHNV and CDR2 YYDKDF (reference sequence). CDR3 bases: TGTGCCACCTCCAGGGTGTATGATCAGCCCCAGCATTTT. As protein: CATSRVYDQPQHF.

The rearrangement joins TRBV18 to TRBJ2-7; D remains ambiguous. The germline V gene encodes CDR1 KGHSH and CDR2 LQKENI. The CDR3 contains 12 residues. Between the trimmed V and J ends, which lost 8 bases and 4 bases, there was a span of 12 bases. In DNA form, the CDR3 reads TGTGCCAGCCACACGGGTAGTTACGAGCAGTACTTC. Its protein is CASHTGSYEQYF.

Worth noting for this clone: Because the CDR3's place on the DNA is in doubt, the DNA is left out and the CDR3 is given as listed by TCRdb. This chain uses TRBV5-4 with TRBJ1-2. Per germline, CDR1 SGHNT and CDR2 YYREEE (reference sequence). 15 amino acids form the CDR3, both terminal residues included. CDR3: CASSFGPGGLDGYTF.

This chain's CDR3 is CASSVAYFGPQETQYF. The CDR3 DNA reads as TGTGCCAGCAGCGTAGCGTATTTCGGTCCTCAAGAGACCCAGTACTTC. This chain connects TRBV9 to TRBJ2-5; no definite D call. This CDR3 is built from 16 residues. The germline gives CDR1 SGDLS, CDR2 YYNGEE. The V and J ends lost 0 bases and 2 bases respectively, with 14 bases between them.

This clone has only one observation. The V gene is TRBV4-1, the J gene TRBJ1-2, with TRBD1 as a possible D gene (5 bases). Per germline, CDR1 MGHRA and CDR2 YSYEKL. The germline V and J ends were trimmed by 0 bases and 3 bases, with 11 bases remaining between them. The CDR3 is made up of 15 amino acids. CDR3 nucleotides: TGCGCCAGCAGCCAAGATCGGGGGGGAGACTATGGCTACACCTTC. Translating gives CASSQDRGGDYGYTF.

The genes are TRBV27 and TRBJ2-1; the D is unclear. There are 14 residues in the CDR3. The ends were cut back, 2 bases at V and 6 bases at J, with 11 bases in the middle. The germline V gene has CDR1 MNHEY and CDR2 SMNVEV (reference sequence). The CDR3 loop is CASSLIARSNEQFF. CDR3 DNA: TGTGCCAGCAGTTTAATCGCTAGGTCCAATGAGCAGTTCTTC.

This clone was recorded a few times. The gene calls are TRBV4-1 and TRBJ1-4, with TRBD1 matching over 8 bases. This CDR3 contains 18 residues. The trim removed 0 bases at V and 2 bases at J, leaving 8 bases unmatched. Germline assignment: CDR1 MGHRA and CDR2 YSYEKL. The CDR3 region has the DNA TGCGCCAGCAGCCAAGACCCCAGGGGGCGATTGACTAATGAAAAACTGTTTTTT. As protein: CASSQDPRGRLTNEKLFF.

V gene TRBV6-8 combines with J gene TRBJ2-5; D gene unclear. The tail of the sequence fits TRBJ2-7 better, so the J call may be wrong. Germline V gene data show CDR1 as MNHGY and CDR2 as SAAAGT. This CDR3 has 8 residues. The DNA for the CDR3 is TGTGCCAGCCCCGAGCAGTACTTC. Amino acids: CASPEQYF.